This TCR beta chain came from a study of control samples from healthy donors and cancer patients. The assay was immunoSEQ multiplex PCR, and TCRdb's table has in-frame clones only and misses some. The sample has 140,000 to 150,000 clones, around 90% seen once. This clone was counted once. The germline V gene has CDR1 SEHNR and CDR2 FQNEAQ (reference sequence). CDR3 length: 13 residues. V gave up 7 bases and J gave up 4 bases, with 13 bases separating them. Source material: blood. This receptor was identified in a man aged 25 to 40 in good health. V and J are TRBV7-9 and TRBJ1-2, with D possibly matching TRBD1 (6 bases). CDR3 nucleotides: TGTGCCAGCATCCCCAGGGGTAGCTATGGCTACACCTTC. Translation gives CASIPRGSYGYTF.